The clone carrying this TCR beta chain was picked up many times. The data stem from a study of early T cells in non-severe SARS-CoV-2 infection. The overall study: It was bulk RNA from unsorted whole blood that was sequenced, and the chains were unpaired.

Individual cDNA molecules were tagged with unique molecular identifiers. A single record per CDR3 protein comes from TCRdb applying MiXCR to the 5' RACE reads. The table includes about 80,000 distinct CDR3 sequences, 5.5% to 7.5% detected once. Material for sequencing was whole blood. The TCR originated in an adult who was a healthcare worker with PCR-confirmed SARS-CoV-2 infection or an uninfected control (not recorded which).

The CDR3 loop is CASSQDLQGGETEQYF. CDR3 DNA sequence: TGCGCCAGCAGCCAAGATCTGCAGGGAGGTGAAACCGAGCAGTACTTC. The chain couples TRBV4-3 to TRBJ2-7; maybe TRBD2 (6 bases). CDR1 is LGHNA, CDR2 YSLEER, per germline. V was clipped by 0 bases and J by 6 bases, with 18 bases between them. The CDR3 contains 16 residues.